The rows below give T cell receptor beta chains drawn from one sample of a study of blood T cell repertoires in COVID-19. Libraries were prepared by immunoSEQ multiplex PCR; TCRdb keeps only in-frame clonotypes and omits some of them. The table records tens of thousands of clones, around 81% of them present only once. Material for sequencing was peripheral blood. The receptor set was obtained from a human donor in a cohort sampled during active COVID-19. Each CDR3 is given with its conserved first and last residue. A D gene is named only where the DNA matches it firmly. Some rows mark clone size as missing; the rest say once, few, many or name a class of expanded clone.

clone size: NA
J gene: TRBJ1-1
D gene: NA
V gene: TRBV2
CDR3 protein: CASSLRTVTWGTEAFF
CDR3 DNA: TGTGCCAGCAGTTTACGGACAGTGACTTGGGGCACTGAAGCTTTCTTT

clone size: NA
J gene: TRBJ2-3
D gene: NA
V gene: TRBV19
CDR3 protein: CASSIANTDTQYF
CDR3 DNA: TGTGCCAGTAGTATAGCCAACACAGATACGCAGTATTTT

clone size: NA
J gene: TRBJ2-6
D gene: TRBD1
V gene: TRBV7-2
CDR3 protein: CASARATGQISGANVLTF
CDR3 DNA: TGTGCCAGCGCCCGGGCGACGGGACAGATCTCTGGGGCCAACGTCCTGACTTTC

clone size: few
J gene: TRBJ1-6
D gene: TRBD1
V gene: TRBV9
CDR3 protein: CASSVGGTDNSPLHF
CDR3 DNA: TGTGCCAGCAGCGTAGGAGGGACAGATAATTCACCCCTCCACTTT

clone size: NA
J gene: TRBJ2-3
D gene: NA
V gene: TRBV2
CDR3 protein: CASRAEQVNTDTQYF
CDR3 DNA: TGTGCCAGCAGGGCTGAGCAGGTTAACACAGATACGCAGTATTTT

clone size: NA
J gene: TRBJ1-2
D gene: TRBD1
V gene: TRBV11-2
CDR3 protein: CASSLRPGTGVRGYTF
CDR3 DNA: TGTGCCAGCAGCCTCCGTCCCGGGACAGGGGTACGAGGCTACACCTTC

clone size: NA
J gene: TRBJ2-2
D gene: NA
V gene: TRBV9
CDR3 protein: CASSEGSTGELFF
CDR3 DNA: TGTGCCAGCAGCGAGGGGTCCACCGGGGAGCTGTTTTTT

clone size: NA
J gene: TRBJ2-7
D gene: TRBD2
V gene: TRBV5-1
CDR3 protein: CASSLGAGTSGSYEQYF
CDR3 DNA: TGCGCCAGCAGCTTGGGTGCGGGGACTAGCGGGTCCTACGAGCAGTACTTC

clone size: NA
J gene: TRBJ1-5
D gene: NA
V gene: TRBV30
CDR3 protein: CAWSTPDNSNQPQHF
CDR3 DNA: TGTGCCTGGAGTACTCCGGACAATAGCAATCAGCCCCAGCATTTT

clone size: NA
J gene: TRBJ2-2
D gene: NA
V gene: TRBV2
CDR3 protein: CASRGGANTGELFF
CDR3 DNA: TGTGCCAGCAGGGGCGGGGCGAACACCGGGGAGCTGTTTTTT

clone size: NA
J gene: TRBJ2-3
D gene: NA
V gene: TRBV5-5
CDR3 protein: CASSFGLGTDTQYF
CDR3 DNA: TGTGCCAGCAGCTTTGGGCTGGGCACAGATACGCAGTATTTT

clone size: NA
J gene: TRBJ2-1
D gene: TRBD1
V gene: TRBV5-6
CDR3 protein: CASSFTGTGVHEQFF
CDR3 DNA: TGTGCCAGCAGCTTTACCGGGACAGGGGTACATGAGCAGTTCTTC

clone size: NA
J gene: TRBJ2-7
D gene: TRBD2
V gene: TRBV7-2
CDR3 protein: CASSFRGGYEQYF
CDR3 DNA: TGTGCCAGCAGCTTTCGGGGGGGGTACGAGCAGTACTTC

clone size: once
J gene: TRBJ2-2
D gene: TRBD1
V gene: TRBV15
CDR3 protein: CATSGSDRVRAGELFF
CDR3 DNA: TGTGCCACCAGCGGGTCGGACAGGGTCAGAGCCGGGGAGCTGTTTTTT

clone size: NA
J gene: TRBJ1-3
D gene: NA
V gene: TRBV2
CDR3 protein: CASSLGRGSGNTIYF
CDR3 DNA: TGTGCCAGCAGCCTCGGACGGGGATCTGGAAACACCATATATTTT

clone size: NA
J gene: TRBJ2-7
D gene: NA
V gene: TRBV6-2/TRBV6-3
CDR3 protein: CASSPYRVPHEQYF
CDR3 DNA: TGTGCCAGCAGCCCATACAGGGTACCCCACGAGCAGTACTTC

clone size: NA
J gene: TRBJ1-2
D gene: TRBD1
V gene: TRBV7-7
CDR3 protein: CASSSDRAVNYGYTF
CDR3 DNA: TGTGCCAGCAGCTCCGACAGGGCTGTGAACTATGGCTACACCTTC

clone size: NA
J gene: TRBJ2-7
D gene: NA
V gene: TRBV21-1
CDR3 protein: CASSSPTGTSSYEQYF
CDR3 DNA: TGTGCCAGCAGCTCCCCGACAGGGACGAGCTCCTACGAGCAGTACTTC

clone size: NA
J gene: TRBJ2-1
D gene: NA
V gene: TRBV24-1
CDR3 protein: CATSAGGGGGGWNEQFF
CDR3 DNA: TGTGCCACCAGTGCTGGAGGTGGGGGAGGGGGATGGAATGAGCAGTTCTTC

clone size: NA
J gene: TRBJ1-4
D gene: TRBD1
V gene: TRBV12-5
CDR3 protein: CASGRDSSPTELFF
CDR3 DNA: TGTGCTAGTGGGAGGGACAGTAGCCCCACGGAACTGTTTTTT

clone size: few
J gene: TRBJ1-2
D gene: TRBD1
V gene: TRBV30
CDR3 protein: CARQDRANYGYTF
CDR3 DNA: TGTGCCCGCCAGGACAGGGCTAACTATGGCTACACCTTC

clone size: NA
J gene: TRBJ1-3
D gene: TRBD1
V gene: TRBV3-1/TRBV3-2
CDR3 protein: CASSQDSDRSPGNTIYF
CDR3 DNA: TGTGCCAGCAGCCAAGATTCGGACAGGTCGCCTGGAAACACCATATATTTT

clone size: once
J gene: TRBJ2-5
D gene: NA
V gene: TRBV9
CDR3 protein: CASSVGVGGETQYF
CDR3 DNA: TGTGCCAGCAGCGTAGGGGTAGGGGGAGAGACCCAGTACTTC

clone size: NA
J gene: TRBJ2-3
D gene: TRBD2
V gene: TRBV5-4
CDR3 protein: CASSLAIGAGVGADTQYF
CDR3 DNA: TGTGCCAGCAGCTTGGCCATAGGGGCGGGAGTGGGGGCAGATACGCAGTATTTT

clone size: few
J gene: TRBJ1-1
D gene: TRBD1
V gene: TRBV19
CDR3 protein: CASSSRPTGGPEAFF
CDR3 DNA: TGTGCCAGTAGTTCTCGCCCGACAGGGGGCCCTGAAGCTTTCTTT

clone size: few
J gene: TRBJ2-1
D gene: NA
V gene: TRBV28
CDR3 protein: CASSARKSYNEQFF
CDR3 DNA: TGTGCCAGCAGTGCCAGGAAATCGTACAATGAGCAGTTCTTC

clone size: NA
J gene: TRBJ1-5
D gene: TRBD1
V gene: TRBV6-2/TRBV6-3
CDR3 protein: CASSRFRQGFNQPQHF
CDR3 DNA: TGTGCCAGCAGTAGATTCCGACAGGGCTTCAATCAGCCCCAGCATTTT